Detailed here is one TCR beta chain. Its antigen is as yet unknown. The CDR3 end shows no conserved phenylalanine or tryptophan, and so a read error is likely. V shed 9 bases, J shed 4 bases, and the junction held 7 bases outside the gene matches. Looked up from germline, CDR1 is SGHTA and CDR2 is FQGNSA. CDR3 length: 13 amino acids. The record originates from a study of glioma-infiltrating T cells. Broader study findings: Non-neoplastic patients had below-expected tissue-blood divergence, while all gliomas exceeded expectation.

Amplification of TCR alpha and beta CDR3 regions from RNA used iRepertoire nested multiplex PCR. Using its own MiXCR run on the multiplex PCR reads, TCRdb lists one record per CDR3 protein. In the table there are about 400,000 distinct CDR3 sequences, 41% of which are singletons. The sequence was collected from a human donor with low-grade glioma or glioblastoma, undergoing nonglioma brain surgery, or in good health (not recorded which). The sequenced material came from glioma tissue, nonneoplastic brain tissue, or PBMCs (not recorded which). This sequence joins TRBV7-2 and TRBJ1-2; 8 bases agree with TRBD1. In DNA form, the CDR3 reads TGTGCCAGTTCTCAGGGGGCTGGCTATGGCTACACCCTC. Its translation is CASSQGAGYGYTL.